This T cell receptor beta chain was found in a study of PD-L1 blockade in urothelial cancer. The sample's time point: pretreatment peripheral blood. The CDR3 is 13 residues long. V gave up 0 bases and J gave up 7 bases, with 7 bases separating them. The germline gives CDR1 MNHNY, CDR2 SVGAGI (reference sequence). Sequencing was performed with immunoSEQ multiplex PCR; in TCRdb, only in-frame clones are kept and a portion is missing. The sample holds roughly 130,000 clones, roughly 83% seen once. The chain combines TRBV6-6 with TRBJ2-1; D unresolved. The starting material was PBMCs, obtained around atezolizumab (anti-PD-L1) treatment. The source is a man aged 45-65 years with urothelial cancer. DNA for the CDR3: TGTGCCAGCAGTTACTCGACACTGAATGAGCAGTTCTTC. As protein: CASSYSTLNEQFF.